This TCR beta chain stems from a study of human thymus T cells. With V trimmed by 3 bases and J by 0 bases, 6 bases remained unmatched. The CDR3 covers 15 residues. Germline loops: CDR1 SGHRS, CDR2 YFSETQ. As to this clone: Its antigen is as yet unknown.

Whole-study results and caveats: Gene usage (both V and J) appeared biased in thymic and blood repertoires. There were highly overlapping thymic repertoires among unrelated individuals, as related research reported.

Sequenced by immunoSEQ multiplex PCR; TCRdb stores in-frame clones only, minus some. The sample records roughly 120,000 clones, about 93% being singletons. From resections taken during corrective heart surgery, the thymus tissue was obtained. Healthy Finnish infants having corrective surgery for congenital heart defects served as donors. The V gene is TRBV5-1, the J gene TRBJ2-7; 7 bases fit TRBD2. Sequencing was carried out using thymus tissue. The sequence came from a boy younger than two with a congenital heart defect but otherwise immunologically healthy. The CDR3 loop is CASSSLWGGSYEQYF. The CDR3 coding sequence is TGCGCCAGCAGCTCCCTCTGGGGGGGCTCCTACGAGCAGTACTTC.